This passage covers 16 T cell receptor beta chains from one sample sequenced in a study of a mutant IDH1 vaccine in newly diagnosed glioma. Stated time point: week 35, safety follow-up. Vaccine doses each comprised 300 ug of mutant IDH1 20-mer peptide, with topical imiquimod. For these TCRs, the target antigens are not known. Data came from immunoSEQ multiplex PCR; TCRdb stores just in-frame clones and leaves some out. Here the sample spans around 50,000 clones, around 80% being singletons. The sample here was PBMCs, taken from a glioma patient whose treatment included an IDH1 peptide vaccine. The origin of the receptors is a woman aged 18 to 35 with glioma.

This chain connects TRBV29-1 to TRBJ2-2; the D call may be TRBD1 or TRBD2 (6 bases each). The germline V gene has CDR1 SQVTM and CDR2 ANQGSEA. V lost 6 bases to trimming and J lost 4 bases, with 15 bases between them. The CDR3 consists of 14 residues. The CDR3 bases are TGCAGCGTCATGGCCGGGGGCGGCACCGGGGAGCTGTTTTTT. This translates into CSVMAGGGTGELFF.

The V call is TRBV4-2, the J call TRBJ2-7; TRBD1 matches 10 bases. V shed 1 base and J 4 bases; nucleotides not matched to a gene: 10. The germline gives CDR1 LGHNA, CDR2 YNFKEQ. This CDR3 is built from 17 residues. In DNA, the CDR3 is TGTGCCAGCAGCCAAGCCTTAACGGACAGGGGGTTATACGAGCAGTACTTC. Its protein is CASSQALTDRGLYEQYF.

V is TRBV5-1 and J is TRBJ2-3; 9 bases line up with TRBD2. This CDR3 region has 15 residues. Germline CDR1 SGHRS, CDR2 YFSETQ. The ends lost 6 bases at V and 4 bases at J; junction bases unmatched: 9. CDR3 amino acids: CASTRRGRAPDTQYF. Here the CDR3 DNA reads TGCGCCAGCACCCGCCGCGGGAGGGCCCCAGATACGCAGTATTTT.

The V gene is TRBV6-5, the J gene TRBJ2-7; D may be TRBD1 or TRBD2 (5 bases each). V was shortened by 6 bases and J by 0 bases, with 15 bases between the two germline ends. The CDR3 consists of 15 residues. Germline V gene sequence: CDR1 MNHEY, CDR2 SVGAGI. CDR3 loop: CASRGPGTGSYEQYF. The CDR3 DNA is TGTGCCAGCAGGGGGCCGGGGACGGGCTCCTACGAGCAGTACTTC.

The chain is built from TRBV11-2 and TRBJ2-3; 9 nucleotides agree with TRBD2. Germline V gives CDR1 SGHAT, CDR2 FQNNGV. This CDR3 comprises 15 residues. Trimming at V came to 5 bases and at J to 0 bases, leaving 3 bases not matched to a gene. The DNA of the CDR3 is TGTGCCAGCAGCCCTCTAGCGGGGAGCACAGATACGCAGTATTTT. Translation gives CASSPLAGSTDTQYF. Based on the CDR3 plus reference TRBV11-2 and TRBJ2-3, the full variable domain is EAGVAQSPRYKIIEKRQSVAFWCNPISGHATLYWYQQILGQGPKLLIQFQNNGVVDDSQLPKDRFSAERLKGVDSTLKIQPAKLEDSAVYLCASSPLAGSTDTQYFGPGTRLTVL.

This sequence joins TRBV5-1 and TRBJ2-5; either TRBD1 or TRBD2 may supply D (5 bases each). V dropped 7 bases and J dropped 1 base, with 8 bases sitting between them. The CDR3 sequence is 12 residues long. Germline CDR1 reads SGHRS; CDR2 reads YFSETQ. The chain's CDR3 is CASGTLQETQYF. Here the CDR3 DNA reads TGCGCCAGCGGGACCCTCCAAGAGACCCAGTACTTC.

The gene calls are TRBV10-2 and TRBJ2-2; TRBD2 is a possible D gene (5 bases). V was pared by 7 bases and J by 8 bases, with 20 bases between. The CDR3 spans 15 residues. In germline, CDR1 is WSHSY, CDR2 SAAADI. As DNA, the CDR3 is TGCGCCAGCACCGCGCGGGCGGGTCCTGGTGGGGAGCTGTTTTTT. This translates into CASTARAGPGGELFF.

CDR3 amino acids: CASSLATETQYF. Here the CDR3 DNA reads TGCGCCAGCAGCTTGGCGACCGAGACCCAGTACTTC. The gene calls are TRBV5-1 and TRBJ2-5; the D is unclear. V gave up 0 bases and J gave up 5 bases, with 5 bases separating them. In germline, CDR1 is SGHRS, CDR2 YFSETQ. The CDR3 covers 12 residues.

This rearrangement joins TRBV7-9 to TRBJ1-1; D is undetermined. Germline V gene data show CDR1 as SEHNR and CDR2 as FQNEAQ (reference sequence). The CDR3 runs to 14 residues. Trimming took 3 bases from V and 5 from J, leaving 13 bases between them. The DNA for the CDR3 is TGTGCCAGCAGCTTTGTTACCAAGCCGACTGAAGCTTTCTTT. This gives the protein CASSFVTKPTEAFF. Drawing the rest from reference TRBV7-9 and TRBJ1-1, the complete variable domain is DTGVSQNPRHKITKRGQNVTFRCDPISEHNRLYWYRQTLGQGPEFLTYFQNEAQLEKSRLLSDRFSAERPKGSFSTLEIQRTEQGDSAMYLCASSFVTKPTEAFFGQGTRLTVV.

The CDR3 loop is CAWSVSGGPGNEQFF. Here the CDR3 DNA reads TGTGCCTGGAGTGTATCGGGAGGGCCCGGCAATGAGCAGTTCTTC. The chain links TRBV30 to TRBJ2-1; 8 nucleotides align to TRBD2. CDR1 is GTSNPN, CDR2 SVGIG, per germline (reference sequence). V was pared by 0 bases and J by 6 bases, with 7 bases of the junction left unmatched. The CDR3 covers 15 residues.

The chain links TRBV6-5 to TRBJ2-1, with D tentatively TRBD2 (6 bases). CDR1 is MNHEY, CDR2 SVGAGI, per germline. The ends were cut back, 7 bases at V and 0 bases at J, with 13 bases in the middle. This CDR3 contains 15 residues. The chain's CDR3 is CASNAVADSYNEQFF. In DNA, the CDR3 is TGTGCCAGCAACGCCGTAGCGGACTCCTACAATGAGCAGTTCTTC.

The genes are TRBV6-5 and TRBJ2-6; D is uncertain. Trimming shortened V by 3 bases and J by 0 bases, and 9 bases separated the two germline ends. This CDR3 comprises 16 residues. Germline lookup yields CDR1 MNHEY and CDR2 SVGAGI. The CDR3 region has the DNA TGTGCCAGCAGTTATACCGGCCTCTCTGGGGCCAACGTCCTGACTTTC. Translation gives CASSYTGLSGANVLTF.

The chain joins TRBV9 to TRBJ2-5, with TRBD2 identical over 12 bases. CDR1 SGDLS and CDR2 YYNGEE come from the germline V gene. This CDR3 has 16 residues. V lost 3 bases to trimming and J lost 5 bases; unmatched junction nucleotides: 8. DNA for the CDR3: TGTGCCAGCAGCGCGGCTAGCGGGAGGGCCGGGGAGACCCAGTACTTC. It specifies CASSAASGRAGETQYF.

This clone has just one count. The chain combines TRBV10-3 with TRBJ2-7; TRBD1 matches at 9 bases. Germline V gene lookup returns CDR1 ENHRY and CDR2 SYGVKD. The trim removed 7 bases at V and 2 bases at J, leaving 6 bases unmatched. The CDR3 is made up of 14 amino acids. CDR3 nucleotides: TGTGCCATCACACGGGACAGGGCCCCCTACGAGCAGTACTTC. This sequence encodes CAITRDRAPYEQYF.

The CDR3: CASRARSGGVTGELFF. DNA for the CDR3: TGTGCCAGCAGGGCCAGGAGCGGGGGGGTCACCGGGGAGCTGTTTTTT. V gene TRBV2 combines with J gene TRBJ2-2; 10 positions match TRBD2. The ends lost 6 bases at V and 4 bases at J; junction bases unmatched: 8. Germline-derived CDR1 and CDR2 are SNHLY and FYNNEI. The CDR3 is made up of 16 amino acids.

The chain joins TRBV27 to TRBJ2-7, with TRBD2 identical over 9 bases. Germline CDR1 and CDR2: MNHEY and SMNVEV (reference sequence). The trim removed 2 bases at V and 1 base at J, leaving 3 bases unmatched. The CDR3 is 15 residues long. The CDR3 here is CASSLRLAGSYEQYF. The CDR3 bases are TGTGCCAGCAGTTTAAGGCTAGCGGGATCCTACGAGCAGTACTTC.